This T cell receptor (beta chain) was documented in a study of spatial heterogeneity in lung cancer. The wider study: TCR and UMI combinations that were unique each appeared, on average, more than ten times in raw reads. Points from the study as a whole: Ubiquitous expanded tumor TCRs showed up in blood more at resection than follow-up.

The CDR3 is 15 residues long. J was trimmed by 8 bases and V by 3 bases; bases with no gene match: 10. The germline CDR1 and CDR2 sequences are SGHDT and YYEEEE. This clonotype was observed a handful of times. The antigen remains undetermined. MiXCR, applied by TCRdb to the 5' RACE reads, yields one record per CDR3 protein. The sample carries approximately 39,000 distinct CDR3 sequences, approximately 5.5% recorded once. Time point: sample taken at primary tumor resection. Extraction of whole RNA from tumor, nontumor lung or frozen PBMC preceded unsorted sequencing. There were some 76 donors, all of them untreated patients with early-stage non-small cell lung cancer.

The sample in question was PBMCs, obtained at surgery. The receptor comes from a male donor with early-stage non-small cell lung cancer. The rearrangement links TRBV5-6 to TRBJ1-3; 8 nucleotides align to TRBD1. DNA for the CDR3: TGTGCCAGCAGCTGGGGAGGACAGGGCCGGGACACCATATATTTT. It is translated as CASSWGGQGRDTIYF.